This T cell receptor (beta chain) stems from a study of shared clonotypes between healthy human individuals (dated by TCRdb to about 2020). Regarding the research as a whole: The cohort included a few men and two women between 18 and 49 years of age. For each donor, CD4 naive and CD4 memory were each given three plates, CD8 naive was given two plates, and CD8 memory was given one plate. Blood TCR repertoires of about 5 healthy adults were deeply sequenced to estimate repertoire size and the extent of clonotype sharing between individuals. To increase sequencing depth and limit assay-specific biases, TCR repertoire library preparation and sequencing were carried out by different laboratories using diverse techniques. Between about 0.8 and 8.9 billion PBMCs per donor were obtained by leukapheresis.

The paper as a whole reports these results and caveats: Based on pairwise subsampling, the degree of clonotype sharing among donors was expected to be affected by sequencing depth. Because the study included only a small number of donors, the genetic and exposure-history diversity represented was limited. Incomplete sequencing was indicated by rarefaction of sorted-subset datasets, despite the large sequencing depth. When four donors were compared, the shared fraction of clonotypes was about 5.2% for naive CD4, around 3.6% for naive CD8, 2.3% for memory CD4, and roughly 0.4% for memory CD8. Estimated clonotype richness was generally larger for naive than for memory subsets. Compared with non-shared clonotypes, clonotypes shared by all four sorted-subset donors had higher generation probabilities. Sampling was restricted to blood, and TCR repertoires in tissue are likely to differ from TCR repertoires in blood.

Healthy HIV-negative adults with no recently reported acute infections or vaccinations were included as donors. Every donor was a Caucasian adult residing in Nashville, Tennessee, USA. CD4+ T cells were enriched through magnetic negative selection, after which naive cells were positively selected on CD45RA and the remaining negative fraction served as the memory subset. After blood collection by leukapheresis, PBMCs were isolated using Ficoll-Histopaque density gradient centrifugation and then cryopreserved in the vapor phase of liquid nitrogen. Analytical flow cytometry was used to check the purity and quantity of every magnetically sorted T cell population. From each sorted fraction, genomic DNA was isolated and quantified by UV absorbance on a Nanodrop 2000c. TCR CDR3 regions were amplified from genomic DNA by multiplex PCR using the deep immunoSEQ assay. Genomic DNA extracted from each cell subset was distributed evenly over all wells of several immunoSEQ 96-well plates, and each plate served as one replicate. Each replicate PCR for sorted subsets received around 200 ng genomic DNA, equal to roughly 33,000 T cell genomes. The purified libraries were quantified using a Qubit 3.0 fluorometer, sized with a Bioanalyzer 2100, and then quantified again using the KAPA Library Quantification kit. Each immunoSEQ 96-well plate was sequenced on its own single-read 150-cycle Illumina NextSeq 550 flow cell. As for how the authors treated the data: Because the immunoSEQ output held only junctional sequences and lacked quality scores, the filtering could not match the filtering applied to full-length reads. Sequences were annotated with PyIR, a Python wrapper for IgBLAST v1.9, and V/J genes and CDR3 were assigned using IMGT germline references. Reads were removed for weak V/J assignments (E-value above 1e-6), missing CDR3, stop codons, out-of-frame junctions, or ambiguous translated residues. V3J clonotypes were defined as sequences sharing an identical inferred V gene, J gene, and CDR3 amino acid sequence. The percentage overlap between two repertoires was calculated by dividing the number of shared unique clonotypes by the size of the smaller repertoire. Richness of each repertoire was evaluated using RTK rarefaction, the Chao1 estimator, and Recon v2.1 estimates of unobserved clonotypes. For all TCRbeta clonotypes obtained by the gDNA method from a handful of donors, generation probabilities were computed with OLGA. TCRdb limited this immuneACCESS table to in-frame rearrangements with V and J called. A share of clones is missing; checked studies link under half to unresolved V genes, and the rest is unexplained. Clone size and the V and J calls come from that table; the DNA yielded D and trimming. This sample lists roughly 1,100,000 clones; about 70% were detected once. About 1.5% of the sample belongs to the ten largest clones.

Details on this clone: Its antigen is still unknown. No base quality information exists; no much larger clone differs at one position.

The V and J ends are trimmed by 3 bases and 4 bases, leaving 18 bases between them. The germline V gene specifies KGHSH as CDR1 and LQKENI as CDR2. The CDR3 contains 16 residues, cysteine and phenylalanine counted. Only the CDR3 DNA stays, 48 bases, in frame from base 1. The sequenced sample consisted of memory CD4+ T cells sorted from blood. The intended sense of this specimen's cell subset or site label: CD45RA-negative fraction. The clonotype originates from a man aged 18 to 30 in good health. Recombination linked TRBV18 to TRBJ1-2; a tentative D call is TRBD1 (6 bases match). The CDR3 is CASSPGQQGRGYGYTF. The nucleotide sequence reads TGTGCCAGCTCACCGGGACAACAGGGTAGAGGCTATGGCTACACCTTC.